This TCR beta chain emerged from a study of human T cells and chemical hapten exposure. Trimming removed 5 bases at V and 4 bases at J, with 12 bases between. The CDR3 totals 13 residues. Per germline, CDR1 MDHEN and CDR2 SYDVKM. As for time point: pre-sensitization, week 0. This sample's treatment: therapeutic diphenylcyclopropenone sensitization with weekly scalp DPC. TCRdb re-called the RACE reads through MiXCR, storing one row per CDR3 protein. Of 300,000 to 450,000 distinct CDR3 sequences listed, roughly 4.6% are singletons. The chain joins TRBV28 to TRBJ2-7; D possibly corresponds to TRBD2 (7 bases). The sequenced sample was whole blood, obtained in connection with sensitization to the hapten diphenylcyclopropenone (DPC). The clonotype comes from a woman in her forties or fifties with alopecia areata. Some clones in this sample may be carry-over from other donors' samples. The CDR3 spells CASSSGTLYEQYF. In DNA, the CDR3 is TGTGCCAGCAGTAGCGGGACACTTTACGAGCAGTACTTC.